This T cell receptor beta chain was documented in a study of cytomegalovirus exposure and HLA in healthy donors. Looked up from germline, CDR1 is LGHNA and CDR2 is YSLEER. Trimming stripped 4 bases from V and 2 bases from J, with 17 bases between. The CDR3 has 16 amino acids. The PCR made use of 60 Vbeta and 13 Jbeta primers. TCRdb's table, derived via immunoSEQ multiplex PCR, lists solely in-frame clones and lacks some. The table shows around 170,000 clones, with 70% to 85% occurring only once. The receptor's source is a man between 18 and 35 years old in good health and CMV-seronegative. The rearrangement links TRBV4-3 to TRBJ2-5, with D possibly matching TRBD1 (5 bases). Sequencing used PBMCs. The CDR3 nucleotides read TGCGCCAGCAGCCGATCTACAGGTCAGGCTCAAGAGACCCAGTACTTC. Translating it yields CASSRSTGQAQETQYF.